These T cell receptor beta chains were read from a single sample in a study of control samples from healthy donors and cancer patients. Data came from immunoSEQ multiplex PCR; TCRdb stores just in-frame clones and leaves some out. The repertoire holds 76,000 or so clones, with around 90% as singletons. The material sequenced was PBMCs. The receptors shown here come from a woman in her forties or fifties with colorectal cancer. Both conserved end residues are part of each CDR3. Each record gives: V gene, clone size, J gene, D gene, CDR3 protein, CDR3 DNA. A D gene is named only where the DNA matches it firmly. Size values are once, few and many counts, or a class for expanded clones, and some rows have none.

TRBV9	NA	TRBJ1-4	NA	CASSVEDRWGEKLFF	TGTGCCAGCAGCGTAGAAGACAGGTGGGGTGAAAAACTGTTTTTT
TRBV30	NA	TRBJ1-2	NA	CAWSAGWIYGYTF	TGTGCCTGGAGTGCCGGTTGGATCTATGGCTACACCTTC
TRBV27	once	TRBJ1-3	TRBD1	CASSSLQGALVGNTIYF	TGTGCCAGCAGTTCCCTCCAGGGGGCCCTCGTAGGAAACACCATATATTTT
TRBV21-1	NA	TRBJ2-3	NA	CASSEGQGATDTQYF	TGTGCCAGCAGTGAGGGACAGGGGGCGACAGATACGCAGTATTTT
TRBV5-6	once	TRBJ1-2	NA	CASSSSGGLYGYTF	TGTGCCAGCAGCTCTTCTGGGGGTCTTTATGGCTACACCTTC
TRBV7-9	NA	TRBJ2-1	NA	CASSHSMGRESYNEQFF	TGTGCCAGCAGCCACTCTATGGGCAGGGAATCATACAATGAGCAGTTCTTC
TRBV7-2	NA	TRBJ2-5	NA	CASTSFETQYF	TGTGCCAGCACCTCCTTTGAGACCCAGTACTTC
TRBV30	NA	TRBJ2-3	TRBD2	CAWSVYLAGSTDTQYF	TGTGCCTGGAGTGTATATCTAGCGGGGAGCACAGATACGCAGTATTTT
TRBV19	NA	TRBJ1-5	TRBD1	CASSPWTGTGNQPQHF	TGTGCCAGTAGTCCCTGGACAGGGACGGGCAATCAGCCCCAGCATTTT
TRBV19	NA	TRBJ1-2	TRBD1	CASRRTGARIGYTF	TGTGCCAGTAGGAGGACAGGGGCGCGAATTGGCTACACCTTC
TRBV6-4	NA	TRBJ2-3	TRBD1	CASRDRQGESTDTQYF	TGTGCCAGCAGGGATCGACAGGGAGAGAGCACAGATACGCAGTATTTT
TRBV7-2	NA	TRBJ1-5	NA	CASSATASNQPQHF	TGTGCCAGCAGCGCGACAGCGAGCAATCAGCCCCAGCATTTT
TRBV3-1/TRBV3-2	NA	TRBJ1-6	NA	CASSQDLGFGSPLHF	TGTGCCAGCAGCCAAGATTTGGGGTTCGGGTCACCCCTCCACTTT
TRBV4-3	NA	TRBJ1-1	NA	CASSQDTDTEAFF	TGCGCCAGCAGCCAAGATACGGACACTGAAGCTTTCTTT
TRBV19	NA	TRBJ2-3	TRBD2	CASSIWTSGGDTQYF	TGTGCCAGTAGTATATGGACTAGCGGGGGAGATACGCAGTATTTT
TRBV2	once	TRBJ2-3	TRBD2	CASAGLAGYNTQYF	TGTGCCAGCGCAGGACTAGCGGGGTATAATACGCAGTATTTT
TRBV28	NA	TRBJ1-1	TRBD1	CASSSGQGLTEAFF	TGTGCCAGCAGTTCGGGACAGGGACTTACTGAAGCTTTCTTT
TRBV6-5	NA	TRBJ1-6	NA	CASSYSNSLNSPLHF	TGTGCCAGCAGTTACTCGAATAGCCTAAATTCACCCCTCCACTTT
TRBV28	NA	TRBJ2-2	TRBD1	CASSLLTGGKAGELFF	TGTGCCAGCAGTTTGTTGACAGGGGGCAAAGCCGGGGAGCTGTTTTTT
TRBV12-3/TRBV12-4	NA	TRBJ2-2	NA	CASSPNWSGELFF	TGTGCCAGCAGCCCTAATTGGTCCGGGGAGCTGTTTTTT